The 30 T cell receptor beta chains below all came from one sample that was sequenced in a study of T cells of healthy individuals. TCRdb reanalysed the 5' RACE reads using MiXCR and keeps one entry per CDR3 protein. Of approximately 100,000 distinct CDR3 sequences in the sample, approximately 15% were seen once. These receptors came from a human donor in good health.

J is TRBJ2-5 and V is TRBV3-1, with TRBD2 matching over 7 bases. This CDR3 region has 16 residues. The V segment lost 0 bases and the J segment 1 base; nucleotides outside the gene matches: 5. Germline CDR1 LGHDT, CDR2 YNNKEL (reference sequence). The CDR3 sequence is CASSQDYGGTQETQYF. For the CDR3, the DNA is TGTGCCAGCAGCCAAGACTACGGGGGGACCCAAGAGACCCAGTACTTC.

This clonotype was recorded a few times. This rearrangement joins TRBV6-1 to TRBJ2-1, with D perhaps being TRBD1 or TRBD2 (5 bases each). The CDR3 covers 15 residues. Deletions cut 1 base from V and 4 bases from J, with 11 bases between. Germline CDR1 is MNHNS and CDR2 is SASEGT. The CDR3, as DNA: TGTGCCAGCAGTGAAGTCCCCGGGGCATACAATGAGCAGTTCTTC. Translating gives CASSEVPGAYNEQFF.

The sample holds many counts of this clonotype. The chain uses TRBV7-9 and TRBJ1-1; D unclear. Germline lookup yields CDR1 SEHNR and CDR2 FQNEAQ (reference sequence). This CDR3 spans 14 amino acids. V was shortened by 1 base and J by 2 bases, with 8 bases between the two germline ends. The CDR3 sequence: CASSLGQHNTEAFF. The CDR3 DNA follows: TGTGCCAGCAGCTTAGGGCAGCATAACACTGAAGCTTTCTTT.

The sample holds many counts of this clonotype. The CDR3 coding sequence is TGTGCCATCAGTGGAGGGACTAGCTCCACAGATACGCAGTATTTT. This codes for CAISGGTSSTDTQYF. V gene TRBV10-3 combines with J gene TRBJ2-3; 9 bases align to TRBD2. V lost 4 bases to trimming and J lost 2 bases; unmatched junction nucleotides: 4. The CDR3 covers 15 residues. In germline, CDR1 is ENHRY, CDR2 SYGVKD.

The chain uses TRBV7-2 and TRBJ2-3; TRBD2 aligns across 11 bases. The germline V gene encodes CDR1 SGHTA and CDR2 FQGNSA. V was pared by 1 base and J by 5 bases, with 2 bases of the junction left unmatched. CDR3 length equals 15 residues. The CDR3 coding sequence is TGTGCCAGCAGCTTAGGGCTAGCGGGGGGAGATACGCAGTATTTT. Translating gives CASSLGLAGGDTQYF.

This clonotype was counted only a few times. The J gene is TRBJ2-3, the V gene TRBV12-3 or TRBV12-4, with TRBD2 identical over 11 bases. Trimming took 4 bases from V and 4 from J; bases not matched to a gene: 4. The CDR3 extends over 15 amino acids. The CDR3 nucleotides are TGTGCCAGCAGTTCCGTAGCGGGGGGGGCAGATACGCAGTATTTT. Residues: CASSSVAGGADTQYF.

This clonotype turned up a few times. The CDR3 DNA sequence: TGTGCCTGGAGTGCGCAGGGGTATAATTCACCCCTCCACTTT. This codes for CAWSAQGYNSPLHF. This chain connects TRBV30 to TRBJ1-6; perhaps TRBD1 as D (6 bases). This CDR3 region has 14 residues. Looked up from germline, CDR1 is GTSNPN and CDR2 is SVGIG (reference sequence). V gave up 1 base and J gave up 4 bases, with 8 bases separating them.

This sequence joins TRBV20-1 and TRBJ2-7, with D perhaps being TRBD1 or TRBD2 (5 bases each). Germline CDR1 and CDR2: DFQATT and SNEGSKA (reference sequence). The CDR3 has 13 residues. V was pared by 6 bases and J by 2 bases, with 14 bases between. CDR3: CSAIRDGAYEQYF. The CDR3 DNA follows: TGCAGTGCGATCCGGGACGGAGCCTACGAGCAGTACTTC.

This clonotype was seen many times. The gene calls are TRBV18 and TRBJ2-7; D is unresolved. Germline V CDR1 and CDR2: KGHSH, LQKENI. The CDR3 length is 15 residues. Between the trimmed V and J ends, which lost 3 bases and 6 bases, there was a span of 18 bases. The CDR3 sequence is CASSPAEAWYGEQYF. The DNA of the CDR3 is TGTGCCAGCTCACCGGCAGAGGCCTGGTATGGCGAGCAGTACTTC. Combining the CDR3 with reference TRBV18 and TRBJ2-7 gives the whole variable domain NAGVMQNPRHLVRRRGQEARLRCSPMKGHSHVYWYRQLPEEGLKFMVYLQKENIIDESGMPKERFSAEFPKEGPSILRIQQVVRGDSAAYFCASSPAEAWYGEQYFGPGTRLTVT.

CDR3 sequence (DNA): TGTGCCAGCAGTTCACAGGGGGCCATCACTGAAGCTTTCTTT. Amino acids: CASSSQGAITEAFF. The chain links TRBV2 to TRBJ1-1; 9 nucleotides agree with TRBD1. The ends lost 5 bases at V and 4 bases at J; junction bases unmatched: 5. Germline CDR1 is SNHLY and CDR2 is FYNNEI. The length of the CDR3 is 14 residues.

This clonotype was observed a handful of times. V is TRBV28 and J is TRBJ1-3; D call uncertain. Germline lookup yields CDR1 MDHEN and CDR2 SYDVKM. There are 16 residues in the CDR3. V was trimmed by 7 bases and J by 0 bases, leaving 16 bases between them. CDR3 in amino acids: CASTLSHGRSGNTIYF. The CDR3 coding sequence is TGTGCCAGCACCCTAAGCCACGGCCGCTCTGGAAACACCATATATTTT.

This clonotype occurred a few times. The chain uses TRBV7-9 and TRBJ1-6, with 8 bases matching TRBD1. V shed 5 bases, J shed 7 bases, and the junction held 10 bases outside the gene matches. This CDR3 has 16 amino acids. In germline, CDR1 is SEHNR, CDR2 FQNEAQ (reference sequence). Here the CDR3 DNA reads TGTGCCAGCAGCCTAAGAGGACAGGGTGGCAATTCACCCCTCCACTTT. This encodes CASSLRGQGGNSPLHF.

The chain couples TRBV20-1 to TRBJ1-2, with TRBD1 matching 8 bases. Trimming removed 3 bases from V and 3 bases from J; junction bases left unmatched: 12. Germline V gene lookup returns CDR1 DFQATT and CDR2 SNEGSKA (reference sequence). This CDR3 has 16 amino acids. CDR3 region: CSASHRDRRFYYGYTF. DNA of the CDR3: TGCAGTGCTAGCCACAGGGACAGGAGGTTTTACTATGGCTACACCTTC.

V usage is TRBV7-8 and J usage is TRBJ2-1; no definite D call. Trimming removed 5 bases at V and 7 bases at J, with 6 bases between. Germline assignment: CDR1 SGHVS and CDR2 FQNEAQ. There are 11 residues in the CDR3. The CDR3 sequence: CASSEQNEQFF. The CDR3 DNA reads TGTGCCAGCAGCGAACAGAATGAGCAGTTCTTC.

This clonotype was counted only a few times. An end of the junction does not agree with germline; a read error may underlie this. The chain recombines TRBV7-7 with TRBJ2-3; unclear D gene. Germline CDR1 and CDR2: SSHAT and FNYEAQ (reference sequence). The CDR3 runs 14 residues. The chain's CDR3 is CASSLVFPPDTQYF. For the CDR3, the DNA is TGTGCTAGCAGCTTAGTATTCCCCCCCGATACGCAGTATTTT.

This clonotype was counted between two and nine times. This chain joins TRBV20-1 and TRBJ1-5; D gene unclear. Germline V gene sequence: CDR1 DFQATT, CDR2 SNEGSKA (reference sequence). The ends were cut back, 1 base at V and 6 bases at J, with 10 bases in the middle. The CDR3 is made up of 13 amino acids. The CDR3 DNA sequence: TGCAGTGCTAGAGTAAGTGAGAGTCAGCCCCAGCATTTT. Translation gives CSARVSESQPQHF.

The rearrangement joins TRBV7-2 to TRBJ1-1; 8 bases agree with TRBD1. Germline V gives CDR1 SGHTA, CDR2 FQGNSA. Losses at the gene ends were 7 bases for V and 4 bases for J; bases not matched to a gene: 5. CDR3 size: 13 residues. CDR3 bases: TGTGCCAGCAACCGGGACAGGCCCACTGAAGCTTTCTTT. Protein: CASNRDRPTEAFF.

The J gene is TRBJ1-3, the V gene TRBV4-1; no clear D. CDR1 MGHRA and CDR2 YSYEKL come from the germline V gene. CDR3 length: 16 amino acids. Trimming shortened V by 2 bases and J by 2 bases, and 13 bases separated the two germline ends. CDR3 region: CASSQTNIPTGNTIYF. DNA of the CDR3: TGCGCCAGCAGCCAAACCAACATACCGACTGGAAACACCATATATTTT.

Ten or more counts support this clonotype. This chain links TRBV20-1 with TRBJ2-1; 14 positions agree with TRBD2. Germline V CDR1 and CDR2: DFQATT, SNEGSKA (reference sequence). The CDR3 is made up of 17 amino acids. V shed 6 bases, J shed 10 bases, and the junction held 17 bases outside the gene matches. In DNA, the CDR3 is TGCAGTGCACCCGGACTAGCGGGAGGCAACTTACGTAAGGAGCAGTTCTTC. It encodes CSAPGLAGGNLRKEQFF.

This clonotype has just a few counts. The rearrangement links TRBV12-3 or TRBV12-4 to TRBJ1-3; D is uncertain. This CDR3 region has 16 residues. The germline V and J ends were trimmed by 3 bases and 0 bases, with 12 bases remaining between them. CDR3 protein: CASSLTSRSSGNTIYF. The CDR3 DNA is TGTGCCAGCAGTTTGACTTCTCGCTCCTCTGGAAACACCATATATTTT.

This clonotype was seen repeatedly, ten times or more. The chain couples TRBV20-1 to TRBJ2-1; D unclear. CDR1 DFQATT and CDR2 SNEGSKA come from the germline V gene (reference sequence). CDR3 length: 12 amino acids. V lost 6 bases and J 5 bases, leaving 11 bases between the germline ends. The CDR3 reads CSAVPQDNEQFF. The CDR3 coding sequence is TGCAGTGCCGTTCCCCAGGACAATGAGCAGTTCTTC.

This clonotype has at least ten counts. The rearrangement joins TRBV7-2 to TRBJ1-2, with D unresolved. This CDR3 region has 15 residues. Germline loops: CDR1 SGHTA, CDR2 FQGNSA. Trimming shortened V by 1 base and J by 6 bases, and 15 bases separated the two germline ends. CDR3 protein: CASSLGAKNLNGYTF. Here the CDR3 DNA reads TGTGCCAGCAGCTTAGGGGCCAAAAATTTGAATGGCTACACCTTC. Full variable domain (outside the CDR3, taken from reference TRBV7-2 and TRBJ1-2): GAGVSQSPSNKVTEKGKDVELRCDPISGHTALYWYRQSLGQGLEFLIYFQGNSAPDKSGLPSDRFSAERTGGSVSTLTIQRTQQEDSAVYLCASSLGAKNLNGYTFGSGTRLTVV.

This rearrangement joins TRBV12-3 or TRBV12-4 to TRBJ2-1, with D possibly TRBD1 on 6 matching bases. This CDR3 comprises 15 residues. Trimming left V 6 bases short and J 1 base short, with 13 bases between. The chain's CDR3 is CASRDRHQSYNEQFF. The CDR3 nucleotides are TGTGCCAGCAGGGACAGACATCAATCCTACAATGAGCAGTTCTTC.

This clonotype was observed at least ten times. The chain recombines TRBV6-4 with TRBJ2-3; D is unresolved. The CDR3 is 14 residues long. In germline, CDR1 is MRHNA, CDR2 SNTAGT. V lost 2 bases and J lost 4, with 10 bases in between. CDR3: CASSDGRESDTQYF. The CDR3 DNA reads as TGTGCCAGCAGTGACGGAAGGGAATCAGATACGCAGTATTTT.

This clonotype was seen more than once but under ten times. The J gene is TRBJ2-1, the V gene TRBV19; a weak D match, TRBD2 (6 bases). The V end lost 3 bases, the J end lost 3 bases, and 12 bases lay between the germline ends. Germline-derived CDR1 and CDR2 are LNHDA and SQIVND (reference sequence). The CDR3 totals 15 residues. The CDR3 loop reads CASSIGGAHYNEQFF. The CDR3 coding sequence is TGTGCCAGTAGTATTGGAGGGGCTCACTACAATGAGCAGTTCTTC.

This clonotype was observed a few times. The chain combines TRBV20-1 with TRBJ2-3; D not certain. Germline CDR1 and CDR2: DFQATT and SNEGSKA (reference sequence). The CDR3 is 12 amino acids. The ends were cut back, 0 bases at V and 5 bases at J, with 6 bases in the middle. The CDR3 region is CSARDRVDTQYF. CDR3 bases: TGCAGTGCTAGAGATCGGGTAGATACGCAGTATTTT.

The genes are TRBV5-1 and TRBJ2-4, with D unresolved. V was trimmed by 1 base and J by 5 bases, leaving 10 bases between them. Germline V lookup: CDR1 SGHRS, CDR2 YFSETQ. The CDR3 spans 14 residues. DNA for the CDR3: TGCGCCAGCAGCTTGACCTTTTCAGAAAACATTCAGTACTTC. Translating it yields CASSLTFSENIQYF.

The chain carries TRBV9 and TRBJ2-3; D ambiguous. Germline CDR1 and CDR2: SGDLS and YYNGEE. This CDR3 contains 13 residues. V shed 3 bases and J shed 1 base, with 6 bases lying between them. The CDR3 sequence: CASSAKRTDTQYF. The CDR3 bases are TGTGCCAGCAGCGCCAAACGCACAGATACGCAGTATTTT.

This clonotype was observed at least ten times. The V and J genes are TRBV7-2 and TRBJ2-3; D gene ambiguous. Trimming shortened V by 5 bases and J by 4 bases, and 13 bases separated the two germline ends. The CDR3 contains 14 residues. The V gene's germline CDR1 is SGHTA and CDR2 FQGNSA. CDR3 DNA sequence: TGTGCCAGCAGCCCTGGATCCGGAGCAGATACGCAGTATTTT. Its protein is CASSPGSGADTQYF.

The chain joins TRBV30 to TRBJ2-7; D is tentatively TRBD1 or TRBD2 (6 bases each). The ends were cut back, 0 bases at V and 4 bases at J, with 7 bases in the middle. The CDR3 is 12 residues long. Germline assignment: CDR1 GTSNPN and CDR2 SVGIG (reference sequence). CDR3 coding DNA: TGTGCCTGGAGTGTAGGGGGGTACGAGCAGTACTTC. Its protein is CAWSVGGYEQYF.